The 29 T cell receptor beta chains below come from one sample, sequenced in a study of cytomegalovirus exposure and HLA in healthy donors. Primers included in the PCR were 60 Vbeta and 13 Jbeta primers. Libraries were prepared by immunoSEQ multiplex PCR; TCRdb keeps only in-frame clonotypes and omits some of them. The table lists fewer than 150,000 clones, about 78% of them singletons. The material sequenced was PBMCs. Receptors were obtained from a man aged 18 to 35 in good health and CMV-seronegative.

The chain uses TRBV23-1 and TRBJ1-5, with D possibly TRBD1 on 5 matching bases. TRBV23-1 counts as an open reading frame of uncertain function. The length of the CDR3 is 19 residues. The V gene lost 0 bases and the J gene lost 8 bases, with 26 bases spanning the gap. CDR3 residues: CASSQSPLASGSPHEPQHF. Written as DNA, the CDR3 is TGCGCCAGCAGTCAATCGCCTCTAGCGTCAGGGAGCCCTCATGAGCCCCAGCATTTT.

CDR3 nucleotide sequence: TGTGCCAGCAGCTTTGGTCCTGTAGTTTCTAACTATGGCTACACCTTC. Encoded protein: CASSFGPVVSNYGYTF. The V and J genes are TRBV5-6 and TRBJ1-2, with D hard to call. Per the germline V gene, CDR1 is SGHDT and CDR2 is YYEEEE. The germline V and J ends were trimmed by 2 bases and 0 bases, with 14 bases remaining between them. The CDR3 spans 16 residues.

The chain recombines TRBV6-5 with TRBJ2-7; 11 bases agree with TRBD1. Per germline, CDR1 MNHEY and CDR2 SVGAGI. The CDR3 totals 16 residues. The junction had 7 bases not matched to a gene; V was cut back by 0 bases and J by 6 bases. The CDR3 loop reads CASSYSEGGQGGEQYF. As DNA, the CDR3 is TGTGCCAGCAGTTACTCCGAGGGGGGACAGGGGGGCGAGCAGTACTTC.

To note about this clone: The junction departs from germline at one end; a sequencing error may be responsible. V and J are TRBV19 and TRBJ2-1, with D maybe TRBD2 (7 bases). CDR1 LNHDA and CDR2 SQIVND come from the germline V gene (reference sequence). CDR3 length: 16 amino acids. The CDR3 coding sequence is TGTGCCAGTAGTGGGTTAGGAGGGGGGGCCTTGGATGAGCTGTTCTTC. Translated: CASSGLGGGALDELFF.

This chain connects TRBV6-5 to TRBJ2-6; D unresolved. V was pared by 2 bases and J by 5 bases, with 4 bases between. CDR1 is MNHEY and CDR2 is SVGAGI in the germline V gene. The CDR3 extends over 13 amino acids. The CDR3 region is CASSYGRANVLTF. CDR3 coding DNA: TGTGCCAGCAGTTACGGCAGGGCCAACGTCCTGACTTTC.

The rearrangement links TRBV6-9 to TRBJ2-1; 12 positions agree with TRBD2. In germline, CDR1 is MNHGY, CDR2 SVAAGI. The CDR3 sequence is 17 residues long. V shed 2 bases and J 2 bases; nucleotides not matched to a gene: 4. CDR3 nucleotide sequence: TGTGCCAGCAGTTATCGGGCTAGCGGGAGGGCCTACAATGAGCAGTTCTTC. Translated, it gives CASSYRASGRAYNEQFF.

The chain carries TRBV11-2 and TRBJ1-1; D is possibly TRBD1 (6 bases). The CDR3 is 14 amino acids. Germline CDR1 is SGHAT and CDR2 is FQNNGV. Trimming removed 1 base from V and 6 bases from J, with 12 bases in between. In DNA form, the CDR3 reads TGTGCCAGCAGCTTAGTAGGGGGGGCCCCTGAAGCTTTCTTT. As protein: CASSLVGGAPEAFF.

The genes are TRBV27 and TRBJ1-4; TRBD1 matches at 10 bases. The V gene's germline CDR1 is MNHEY and CDR2 SMNVEV (reference sequence). The CDR3 contains 14 residues. The ends lost 3 bases at V and 8 bases at J; junction bases unmatched: 3. CDR3 in amino acids: CASSFGTGEEKLFF. The DNA of the CDR3 is TGTGCCAGCAGTTTTGGGACAGGGGAGGAAAAACTGTTTTTT.

This chain uses TRBV12-5 with TRBJ1-3, with 8 bases identical to TRBD1. The CDR3 contains 14 residues. The junction had 0 bases not matched to a gene; V was cut back by 5 bases and J by 0 bases. CDR1 and CDR2 from the germline V gene are LGHNT and FRNRAP. This CDR3 is CASGTGGSGNTIYF. In DNA, the CDR3 is TGTGCTAGTGGTACAGGGGGCTCTGGAAACACCATATATTTT.

This sequence joins TRBV5-1 and TRBJ2-3, with D perhaps TRBD2 (6 bases). The CDR3 totals 14 residues. V lost 3 bases and J lost 4, with 12 bases in between. Germline V CDR1 and CDR2: SGHRS, YFSETQ. The CDR3 loop is CASSSRGEADTQYF. The CDR3 nucleotides read TGCGCCAGCAGCTCGCGGGGAGAAGCAGATACGCAGTATTTT.

The chain uses TRBV6-1 and TRBJ2-7; tentatively, D is TRBD1 (6 bases). V lost 2 bases and J 12 bases, leaving 26 bases between the germline ends. The germline V gene has CDR1 MNHNS and CDR2 SASEGT. The CDR3 runs to 16 residues. CDR3 loop: CASSEMVTGSKMVRYF. The CDR3 DNA sequence: TGTGCCAGCAGTGAAATGGTTACAGGGTCTAAAATGGTGCGGTACTTC.

The CDR3: CAWSVRDTQYF. The DNA for the CDR3 is TGTGCCTGGAGTGTGAGAGATACGCAGTATTTT. The V call is TRBV30, the J call TRBJ2-3; D is ambiguous. This CDR3 comprises 11 residues. Germline V CDR1 and CDR2: GTSNPN, SVGIG (reference sequence). Trimming left V 0 bases short and J 5 bases short, with 3 bases between. Drawing the rest from reference TRBV30 and TRBJ2-3, the complete variable domain is SQTIHQWPATLVQPVGSPLSLECTVEGTSNPNLYWYRQAAGRGLQLLFYSVGIGQISSEVPQNLSASRPQDRQFILSSKKLLLSDSGFYLCAWSVRDTQYFGPGTRLTVL.

This chain connects TRBV7-9 to TRBJ2-7; 12 bases map to TRBD1. Germline V gene data show CDR1 as SEHNR and CDR2 as FQNEAQ (reference sequence). Trimming at V came to 5 bases and at J to 7 bases, leaving 9 bases not matched to a gene. This CDR3 is 15 amino acids long. The DNA for the CDR3 is TGTGCCAGCAGCCAACCGGGACAGGGGGCTGGAGAGCAGTACTTC. Amino acids: CASSQPGQGAGEQYF.

This clone showed up just a few times. The chain has TRBV6-1 and TRBJ2-1; tentatively, D is TRBD1 (6 bases). CDR3 length equals 14 residues. Germline V gene sequence: CDR1 MNHNS, CDR2 SASEGT. The germline V and J ends were trimmed by 2 bases and 8 bases, with 13 bases remaining between them. The CDR3 reads CASSEPNRVHEQFF. CDR3 DNA: TGTGCCAGCAGTGAACCCAACAGGGTCCATGAGCAGTTCTTC.

Comment on this clone: The junction does not match germline at one end; this may be a read error. The chain has TRBV6-1 and TRBJ2-7; D remains ambiguous. The V gene's germline CDR1 is MNHNS and CDR2 SASEGT. The CDR3 spans 14 residues. The CDR3 DNA is TGTGCCAGCGGTGAAGTCCCTAGCTCCTACGAGCAGTACTTC. It specifies CASGEVPSSYEQYF.

The rearrangement joins TRBV6-1 to TRBJ1-1; the D gene is possibly TRBD1 (6 bases). The germline V and J ends were trimmed by 0 bases and 11 bases, with 16 bases remaining between them. CDR1 MNHNS and CDR2 SASEGT come from the germline V gene. This CDR3 is built from 14 residues. The CDR3 here is CASSEAPGGHRAFF. DNA of the CDR3: TGTGCCAGCAGTGAAGCGCCGGGGGGACACAGGGCTTTCTTT.

The chain combines TRBV9 with TRBJ2-1; 15 bases align to TRBD2. Germline V gene data show CDR1 as SGDLS and CDR2 as YYNGEE. The CDR3 consists of 15 residues. V lost 2 bases, J lost 9 bases, and 3 bases stayed unmatched. The CDR3 here is CASSVGTSGRPEQFF. The CDR3 DNA follows: TGTGCCAGCAGCGTCGGGACTAGCGGGAGGCCTGAGCAGTTCTTC.

This chain links TRBV6-1 with TRBJ1-5; 7 bases are shared with TRBD1. Germline V lookup: CDR1 MNHNS, CDR2 SASEGT. V lost 2 bases and J lost 0; bases outside the gene matches: 7. This CDR3 is built from 17 residues. CDR3 sequence (DNA): TGTGCCAGCAGTGAACGGGACAGACTGTATAGCAATCAGCCCCAGCATTTT. This translates into CASSERDRLYSNQPQHF.

The chain is built from TRBV27 and TRBJ2-7; a weak D match, TRBD1 (5 bases). V lost 2 bases to trimming and J lost 4 bases, with 27 bases between them. The length of the CDR3 is 19 residues. The germline CDR1 and CDR2 sequences are MNHEY and SMNVEV (reference sequence). In DNA, the CDR3 is TGTGCCAGCAGTTTACTGGTGAACGCCAACAATAGGGGAACTTACGAGCAGTACTTC. Its translation is CASSLLVNANNRGTYEQYF.

The chain links TRBV5-1 to TRBJ1-1; D remains ambiguous. The germline gives CDR1 SGHRS, CDR2 YFSETQ. CDR3 length equals 12 residues. V was shortened by 2 bases and J by 7 bases, with 9 bases between the two germline ends. This chain's CDR3 is CASSFEGGEAFF. CDR3 DNA sequence: TGCGCCAGCAGCTTCGAGGGAGGTGAAGCTTTCTTT.

This clone was picked up one time. The chain links TRBV6-1 to TRBJ2-5; possible D gene TRBD2, 7 bases. TRBJ2-7 explains the end of the DNA better; the J call may be wrong. The CDR3 is 20 amino acids. The germline V gene encodes CDR1 MNHNS and CDR2 SASEGT. The CDR3 DNA follows: TGTGCCAGCAGTGCCCGAGGGGGGGACGGTCAGGACTGGACTCGCTACGAGCAGTACTTC. This encodes CASSARGGDGQDWTRYEQYF.

The table lists this clone with a few counts. The chain combines TRBV19 with TRBJ2-7, with 9 bases lining up with TRBD2. Germline V CDR1 and CDR2: LNHDA, SQIVND (reference sequence). Unmatched junction bases numbered 9, after V lost 7 bases and J lost 2 bases. The CDR3 runs 15 residues. The CDR3 DNA reads as TGTGCCAGTATGCCGGGGGCGGGAGGGCCCTACGAGCAGTACTTC. This translates into CASMPGAGGPYEQYF.

This clone has more than one count but fewer than ten. The chain has TRBV6-1 and TRBJ2-6; weak D call: TRBD1 (6 bases). The V gene's germline CDR1 is MNHNS and CDR2 SASEGT. This CDR3 comprises 17 residues. Trimming pared 1 base from V and 0 bases from J, leaving 10 bases between. CDR3 amino acids: CASSEDVGGSGANVLTF. The CDR3 DNA sequence: TGTGCCAGCAGTGAAGACGTAGGGGGCTCTGGGGCCAACGTCCTGACTTTC.

This clone was recorded a few times. The chain combines TRBV6-1 with TRBJ2-7, with unresolved D. This CDR3 is 13 amino acids long. The V gene lost 5 bases and the J gene lost 1 base, with 9 bases spanning the gap. Germline V gene sequence: CDR1 MNHNS, CDR2 SASEGT. CDR3 sequence (DNA): TGTGCCAGCAGTTCAGTCCTTTCCTACGAGCAGTACTTC. Its protein product is CASSSVLSYEQYF.

The chain joins TRBV5-4 to TRBJ1-1; the match to TRBD1 covers 7 bases. V shed 4 bases and J 5 bases; nucleotides not matched to a gene: 5. This CDR3 region has 13 residues. Germline V gene lookup returns CDR1 SGHNT and CDR2 YYREEE (reference sequence). Here the CDR3 reads CASSEQGDTEAFF. The CDR3 DNA is TGTGCCAGCAGCGAGCAGGGGGATACTGAAGCTTTCTTT. Full variable domain (remainder filled in from reference TRBV5-4 and TRBJ1-1): ETGVTQSPTHLIKTRGQQVTLRCSSQSGHNTVSWYQQALGQGPQFIFQYYREEENGRGNFPPRFSGLQFPNYSSELNVNALELDDSALYLCASSEQGDTEAFFGQGTRLTVV.

The chain employs TRBV5-1 and TRBJ1-2; weak D call: TRBD1 (5 bases). CDR1 and CDR2 from the germline V gene are SGHRS and YFSETQ. V lost 0 bases and J lost 6, with 9 bases in between. The CDR3 contains 13 residues. The CDR3 bases are TGCGCCAGCAGCTTGGTGCAGGGCGATGGCTACACCTTC. It codes for CASSLVQGDGYTF. The full variable domain, completed using reference TRBV5-1 and TRBJ1-2, is KAGVTQTPRYLIKTRGQQVTLSCSPISGHRSVSWYQQTPGQGLQFLFEYFSETQRNKGNFPGRFSGRQFSNSRSEMNVSTLELGDSALYLCASSLVQGDGYTFGSGTRLTVV.

The chain employs TRBV11-2 and TRBJ2-7, with D unclear. This CDR3 is 12 amino acids long. Germline V gene data show CDR1 as SGHAT and CDR2 as FQNNGV. V dropped 2 bases and J dropped 2 bases, with 4 bases sitting between them. The CDR3 sequence: CASSLPAYEQYF. In DNA, the CDR3 is TGTGCCAGCAGCTTACCAGCCTACGAGCAGTACTTC.

The chain combines TRBV6-5 with TRBJ1-6; no reliable D call. The germline V and J ends were trimmed by 6 bases and 10 bases, with 16 bases remaining between them. The CDR3 loop spans 14 amino acids. CDR1 and CDR2 (germline): MNHEY, SVGAGI. Here the CDR3 DNA reads TGTGCCAGCAGACCCGATTCGGTAGCCTCACCCCTCCACTTT. This gives the protein CASRPDSVASPLHF.

The chain has TRBV25-1 and TRBJ2-5; 9 nucleotides agree with TRBD1. Germline loops: CDR1 MGHDK, CDR2 SYGVNS. The trim removed 3 bases at V and 4 bases at J, leaving 6 bases unmatched. The CDR3 loop spans 15 amino acids. The CDR3 DNA reads as TGTGCCAGCAGTGACCACGGGACAGGGAGAGAGACCCAGTACTTC. Encoded protein: CASSDHGTGRETQYF.